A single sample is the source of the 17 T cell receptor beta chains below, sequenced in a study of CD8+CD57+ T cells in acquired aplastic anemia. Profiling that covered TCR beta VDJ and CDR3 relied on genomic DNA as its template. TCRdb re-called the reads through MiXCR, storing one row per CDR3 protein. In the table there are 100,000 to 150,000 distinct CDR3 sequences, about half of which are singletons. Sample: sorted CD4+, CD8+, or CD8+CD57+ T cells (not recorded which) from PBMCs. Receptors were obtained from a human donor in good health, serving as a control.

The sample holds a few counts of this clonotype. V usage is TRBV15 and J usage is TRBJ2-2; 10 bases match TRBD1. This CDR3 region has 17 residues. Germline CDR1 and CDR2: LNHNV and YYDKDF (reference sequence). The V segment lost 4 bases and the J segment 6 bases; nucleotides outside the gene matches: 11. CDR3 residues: CATSTETGGSRAGELFF. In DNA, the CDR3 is TGTGCCACCAGCACGGAGACAGGGGGCAGTAGGGCCGGGGAGCTGTTTTTT.

The CDR3 DNA reads TGTGCCAGTAGTATCGCAGGCACCTACGAGCAGTACTTC. It is translated as CASSIAGTYEQYF. The rearrangement links TRBV19 to TRBJ2-7, with D unresolved. The CDR3 sequence is 13 residues long. Trimming left V 3 bases short and J 2 bases short, with 8 bases between. Germline CDR1 reads LNHDA; CDR2 reads SQIVND (reference sequence).

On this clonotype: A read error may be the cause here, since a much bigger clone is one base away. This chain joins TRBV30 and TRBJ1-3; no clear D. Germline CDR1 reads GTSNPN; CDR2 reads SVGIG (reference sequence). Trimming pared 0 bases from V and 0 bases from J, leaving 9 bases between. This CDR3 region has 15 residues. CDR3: CAWSVGLNSGNTIYF. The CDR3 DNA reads TGTGCCTGGAGTGTAGGTCTGAACTCTGGAAACACCATATATTTT.

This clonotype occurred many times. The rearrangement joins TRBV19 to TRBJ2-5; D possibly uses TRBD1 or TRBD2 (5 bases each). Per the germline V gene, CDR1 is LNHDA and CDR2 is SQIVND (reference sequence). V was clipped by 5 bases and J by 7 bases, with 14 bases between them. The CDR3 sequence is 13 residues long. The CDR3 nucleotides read TGTGCCAGTAGTGTACGGACGAGGGGGACCCAGTACTTC. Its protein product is CASSVRTRGTQYF.

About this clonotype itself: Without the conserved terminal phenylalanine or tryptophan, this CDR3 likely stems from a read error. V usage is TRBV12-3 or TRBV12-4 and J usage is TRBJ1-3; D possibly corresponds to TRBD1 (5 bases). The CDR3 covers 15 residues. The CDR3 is CASGLGVSSGNTIYS. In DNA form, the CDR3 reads TGTGCCAGCGGTTTAGGGGTCAGCTCTGGAAACACCATATATTCT.

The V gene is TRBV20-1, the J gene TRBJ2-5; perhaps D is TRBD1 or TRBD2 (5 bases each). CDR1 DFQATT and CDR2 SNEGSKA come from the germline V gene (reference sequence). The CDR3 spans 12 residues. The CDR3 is CRGERIQETQYF. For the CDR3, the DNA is TGCAGGGGGGAGCGGATTCAAGAGACCCAGTACTTC.

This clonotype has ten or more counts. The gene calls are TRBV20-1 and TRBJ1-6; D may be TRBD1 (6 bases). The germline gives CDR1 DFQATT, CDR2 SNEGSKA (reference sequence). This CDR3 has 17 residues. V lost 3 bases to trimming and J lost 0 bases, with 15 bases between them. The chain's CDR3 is CSARDGGAFSYNSPLHF. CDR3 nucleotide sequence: TGCAGTGCTAGGGACGGGGGGGCCTTCTCCTATAATTCACCCCTCCACTTT.

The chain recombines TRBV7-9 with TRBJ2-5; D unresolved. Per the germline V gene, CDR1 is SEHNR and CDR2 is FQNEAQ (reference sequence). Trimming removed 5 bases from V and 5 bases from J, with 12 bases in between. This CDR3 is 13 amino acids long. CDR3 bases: TGTGCCAGCAGCAGGCCACCCGTTGAGACCCAGTACTTC. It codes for CASSRPPVETQYF.

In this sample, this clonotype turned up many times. In nucleotides, the CDR3 is TGTGCCAGCCACCCGGGGACAGGGGGGTATGGCTACACCTTC. Its protein is CASHPGTGGYGYTF. J is TRBJ1-2 and V is TRBV7-2; 11 bases line up with TRBD1. Germline values: CDR1 SGHTA, CDR2 FQGNSA. The CDR3 extends over 14 amino acids. V trimming: 8 bases; J trimming: 5 bases; junction bases outside the gene matches: 7.

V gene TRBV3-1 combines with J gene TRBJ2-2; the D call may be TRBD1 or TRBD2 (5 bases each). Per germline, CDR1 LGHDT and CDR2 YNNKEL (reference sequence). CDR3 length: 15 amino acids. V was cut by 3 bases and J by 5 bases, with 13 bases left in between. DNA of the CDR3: TGTGCCAGCAGCCACGGCACGGGGCCGACCGGGGAGCTGTTTTTT. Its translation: CASSHGTGPTGELFF.

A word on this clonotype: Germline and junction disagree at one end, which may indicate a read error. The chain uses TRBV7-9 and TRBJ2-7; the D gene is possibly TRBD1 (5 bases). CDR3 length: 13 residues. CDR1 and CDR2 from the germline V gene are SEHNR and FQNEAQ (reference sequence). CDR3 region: CASGFDRAYEQYF. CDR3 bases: TGTGCCAGCGGCTTCGACAGAGCCTACGAGCAGTACTTC.

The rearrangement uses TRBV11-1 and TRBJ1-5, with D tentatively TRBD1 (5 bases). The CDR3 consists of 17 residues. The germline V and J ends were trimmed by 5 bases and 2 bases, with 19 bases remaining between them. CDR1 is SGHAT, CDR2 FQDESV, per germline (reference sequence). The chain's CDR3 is CASSKASGIKGNQPQHF. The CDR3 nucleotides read TGTGCCAGCAGCAAAGCCTCAGGGATTAAGGGCAATCAGCCCCAGCATTTT.

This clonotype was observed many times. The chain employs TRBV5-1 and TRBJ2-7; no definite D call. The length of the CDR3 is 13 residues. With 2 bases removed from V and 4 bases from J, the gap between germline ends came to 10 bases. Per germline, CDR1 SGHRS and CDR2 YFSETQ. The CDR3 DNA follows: TGCGCCAGCAGCTTTGAGGTGGGTTACGAGCAGTACTTC. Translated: CASSFEVGYEQYF.

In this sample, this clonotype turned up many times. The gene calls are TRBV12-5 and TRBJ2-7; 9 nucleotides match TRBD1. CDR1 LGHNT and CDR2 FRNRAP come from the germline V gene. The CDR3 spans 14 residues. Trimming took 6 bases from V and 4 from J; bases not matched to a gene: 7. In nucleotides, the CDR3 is TGTGCTAGTGGCCGCGGGACAGGGTATTACGAGCAGTACTTC. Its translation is CASGRGTGYYEQYF.

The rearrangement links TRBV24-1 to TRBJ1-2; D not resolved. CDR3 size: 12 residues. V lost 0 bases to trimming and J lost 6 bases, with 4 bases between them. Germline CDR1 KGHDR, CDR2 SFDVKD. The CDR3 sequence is CATSDLGDGYTF. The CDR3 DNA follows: TGTGCCACCAGTGATTTGGGGGATGGCTACACCTTC.

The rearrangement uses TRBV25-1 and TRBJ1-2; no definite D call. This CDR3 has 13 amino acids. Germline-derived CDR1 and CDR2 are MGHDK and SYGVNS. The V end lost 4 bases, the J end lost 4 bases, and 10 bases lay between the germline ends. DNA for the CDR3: TGTGCCAGCAGTGCGCGGGATACCTATGGCTACACCTTC. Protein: CASSARDTYGYTF.

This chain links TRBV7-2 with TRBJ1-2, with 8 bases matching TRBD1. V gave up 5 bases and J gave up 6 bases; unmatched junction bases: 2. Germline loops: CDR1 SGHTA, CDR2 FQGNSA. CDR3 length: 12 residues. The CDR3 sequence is CASSRQGNGYTF. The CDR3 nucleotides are TGTGCCAGCAGCAGACAGGGGAATGGCTACACCTTC.